Sequencing of this T cell receptor (beta chain) was carried out in a study of blood T cell repertoires in COVID-19. Overall study context: From T cells, B-cell-depleted T cells, or PBMCs came the material, which was cDNA or gDNA.

Two negative PCRs, clearance, or symptom resolution were required of recovered Cohort 3 donors. The method was immunoSEQ multiplex PCR; TCRdb's version includes in-frame clones alone and lacks a portion of them. The sample has about 200,000 clones, roughly 80% seen once. Germline trimming cut 5 bases from V and 5 bases from J; bases unmatched to any gene: 4. The CDR3 spans 14 residues. The germline gives CDR1 SGHTA, CDR2 FQGNSA. Sequencing was done on a sample of PBMCs or T cells enriched from blood (not recorded which). The genes are TRBV7-2 and TRBJ2-4; 9 nucleotides agree with TRBD2. The sequence was obtained from a man in his forties or fifties who had recovered from COVID-19. CDR3 residues: CASSATSGQNIQYF. In nucleotides, the CDR3 is TGTGCCAGCAGCGCGACTAGCGGCCAAAACATTCAGTACTTC.